This T cell receptor (beta chain) appears in the sequencing data of a study of identical twins. Findings and caveats of the study: Excess sharing by twins proved weaker in beta out-of-frame sequences. While abundant cord blood beta clonotypes carried fewer insertions, memory repertoires showed no such pattern.

From the 5' RACE reads, TCRdb called clonotypes with MiXCR, one entry per CDR3 protein. The sample holds approximately 530,000 distinct CDR3 sequences, 20% to 25% seen once. The length of the CDR3 is 13 residues. Trimming cost V 3 bases and J 5 bases, with 13 bases left between them. CDR1 and CDR2 from the germline V gene are DFQATT and SNEGSKA (reference sequence). This clonotype has more than one count but fewer than ten. Its antigen is unidentified. These data were also reused for a study on yellow fever vaccine responses in identical twins.

The specimen was CD4+ T cells sorted from blood. The chain links TRBV20-1 to TRBJ1-1; possible D gene TRBD1, 5 bases. This clonotype was obtained from a woman in her late teens or twenties in good health. CDR3 amino acids: CSARGTGGTEAFF. CDR3 in DNA: TGCAGTGCTAGGGGGACGGGGGGGACTGAAGCTTTCTTT.